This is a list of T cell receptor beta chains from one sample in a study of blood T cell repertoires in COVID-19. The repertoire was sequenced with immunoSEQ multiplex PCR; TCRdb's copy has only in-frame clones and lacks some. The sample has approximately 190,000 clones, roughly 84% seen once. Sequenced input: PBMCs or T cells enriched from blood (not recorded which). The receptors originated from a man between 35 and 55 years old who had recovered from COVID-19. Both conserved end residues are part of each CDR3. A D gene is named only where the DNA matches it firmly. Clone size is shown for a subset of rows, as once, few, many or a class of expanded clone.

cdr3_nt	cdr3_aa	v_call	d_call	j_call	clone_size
TGTGCCAGCAGCCCCCGGTCAATCCCGGCTTTCTTT	CASSPRSIPAFF	TRBV11-1	-	TRBJ1-1	-
TGTGCCAGCAGTTACGTGTCGGGTTACACTGAAGCTTTCTTT	CASSYVSGYTEAFF	TRBV6-5	-	TRBJ1-1	-
TGCGCCAGCAGCCATTCAGGGAACCAAAACTATGGCTACACCTTC	CASSHSGNQNYGYTF	TRBV4-1	-	TRBJ1-2	-
TGTGCCAGCAGCCCACAGGGTGGCAGTAATTCACCCCTCCACTTT	CASSPQGGSNSPLHF	TRBV7-8	-	TRBJ1-6	-
TGTGCCAGCAAACGGGTGCCGAACACTGAAGCTTTCTTT	CASKRVPNTEAFF	TRBV28	-	TRBJ1-1	-
TGTGCCGCAACCTCTGGGGGGTACGCAGATACGCAGTATTTT	CAATSGGYADTQYF	TRBV5-6	-	TRBJ2-3	-
TGTGCCATCAGGCCGGGTCAGGGGGCGAACGAGCAGTACTTC	CAIRPGQGANEQYF	TRBV10-3	TRBD1	TRBJ2-7	-
TGTGCCAGCAGCAACCGCCTAAAGGACAGGGGATCGGTGAATGAGCAGTTCTTC	CASSNRLKDRGSVNEQFF	TRBV7-6	TRBD1	TRBJ2-1	-
TGTGCCAGCAGCTTAAGGGCCCCAGGGAATAATTCACCCCTCCACTTT	CASSLRAPGNNSPLHF	TRBV7-9	-	TRBJ1-6	-
TGTGCCAGCAGCCAAGCCTCAACAGGCAGCTCCTATGGCTACACCTTC	CASSQASTGSSYGYTF	TRBV3-1/TRBV3-2	-	TRBJ1-2	many
TGTGCCAGCAGCTTAGATCTAGGTCTAGCCAATGAGCAGTTCTTC	CASSLDLGLANEQFF	TRBV7-9	-	TRBJ2-1	once
TGTGCCAGCATCCGCAGAGGGGGGAACACTGAAGCTTTCTTT	CASIRRGGNTEAFF	TRBV6-5	-	TRBJ1-1	-
TGTGCCAGAATCCGCGAGGGGGTCGTGTTCGTTAGTGAAGCTTTCTTT	CARIREGVVFVSEAFF	TRBV5-3	-	TRBJ1-1	-
TGTGCCAGTTGGGGGACTAGCTCCCGACGGAACACCGGGGAGCTGTTTTTT	CASWGTSSRRNTGELFF	TRBV2	TRBD2	TRBJ2-2	-
TGTGCCAGCAGCCCCCCGACAGTGACCTACGAGCAGTACTTC	CASSPPTVTYEQYF	TRBV7-2	-	TRBJ2-7	-
TGCAGCGTTGAGGCCCCGGGACAGCAAGAGACCCAGTACTTC	CSVEAPGQQETQYF	TRBV29-1	TRBD1	TRBJ2-5	-
TGTGCCAGCAGTTTTGGACAGGGGGCACAAGGAAACACCATATATTTT	CASSFGQGAQGNTIYF	TRBV2	TRBD1	TRBJ1-3	-
TGTGCCAGCAGCCCCAGGGAGGGGTGGGAGCAAGAGACCCAGTACTTC	CASSPREGWEQETQYF	TRBV3-1/TRBV3-2	TRBD2	TRBJ2-5	-
TGTGCCAGCAGCAAAGGCCATTTAAGGGAGAGAACTGGCGAGCAGTACTTC	CASSKGHLRERTGEQYF	TRBV21-1	-	TRBJ2-7	-
TGTGCCAGCAGCCCCGGACAGGGAATGGGCATTCAGTACTTC	CASSPGQGMGIQYF	TRBV11-1	TRBD1	TRBJ2-4	few
TGCAGCGTTGGGCAGGGTGGTAATTCACCCCTCCACTTT	CSVGQGGNSPLHF	TRBV29-1	-	TRBJ1-6	-
TGTGCCAGCAGTTACCTCACAGGGCGGACTGAAGCTTTCTTT	CASSYLTGRTEAFF	TRBV6-2/TRBV6-3	-	TRBJ1-1	-
TGCGCCAGCAGCCAAGAGGGCGGGACGCAGAGCACAGATACGCAGTATTTT	CASSQEGGTQSTDTQYF	TRBV4-3	-	TRBJ2-3	-
TGTGCCAGCAGTGAAACGGGTTCCGTCTCTGGAAACACCATATATTTT	CASSETGSVSGNTIYF	TRBV2	-	TRBJ1-3	few
TGTGCCAGTAGTTCTCTGACTTCGAGGGTTAACCACGAGCAGTACTTC	CASSSLTSRVNHEQYF	TRBV19	-	TRBJ2-7	-
TGTGCCAGCACCCGGACTAGCGACTCCTACGAGCAGTACTTC	CASTRTSDSYEQYF	TRBV7-9	TRBD2	TRBJ2-7	-
TGTGCCAGCAGGGGACAGGGGGCTCAAGGCTACACCTTC	CASRGQGAQGYTF	TRBV2	TRBD1	TRBJ1-2	-
TGCGCCAGCAGCTTGTGGCGGGGGGGCCATGAGCAGTTCTTC	CASSLWRGGHEQFF	TRBV5-1	TRBD2	TRBJ2-1	-
TGTGCCAGCATTTCGTGGACTAGCGGACTTTCCTACGAGCAGTACTTC	CASISWTSGLSYEQYF	TRBV27	TRBD2	TRBJ2-7	-
TGTGCCAGTAGTATAGATCGCGGGGGACTCTATGGCTACACCTTC	CASSIDRGGLYGYTF	TRBV19	-	TRBJ1-2	once
TGTGCCAGCAGCTCAGGGGGGAAAGAGACCCAGTACTTC	CASSSGGKETQYF	TRBV7-9	-	TRBJ2-5	-
TGTGCCAGCAGTGGACAGGGGGTAAGTCAGCCCCAGCATTTT	CASSGQGVSQPQHF	TRBV25-1	TRBD1	TRBJ1-5	-
TGTGCCAGCAGCCGGGACTTAGGGGTGGATGGCTACACCTTC	CASSRDLGVDGYTF	TRBV11-2	-	TRBJ1-2	once
TGTGCCAGCAGTGAATATAACAGGGTCCCCTACGAGCAGTACTTC	CASSEYNRVPYEQYF	TRBV25-1	-	TRBJ2-7	few
TGTGCCAGCAGCTTATTAGGCGGGGGGAACCAAGAGACCCAGTACTTC	CASSLLGGGNQETQYF	TRBV11-2	TRBD2	TRBJ2-5	few
TGCAGCGCCTGGGCCGAAGACGATTCCTACGAGCAGTACTTC	CSAWAEDDSYEQYF	TRBV29-1	-	TRBJ2-7	-
TGCGCCAGCAGCCAAGCCCCGACAGGGAACACTGAAGCTTTCTTT	CASSQAPTGNTEAFF	TRBV4-1	-	TRBJ1-1	-
TGTGCCAGCAGCTTAGCCCAGGGAACTCAGGCCTTC	CASSLAQGTQAF	TRBV11-1	-	TRBJ1-2	-
TGTGCCAGCAGCCGAACAGGGGGCGCGGAGACCCAGTACTTC	CASSRTGGAETQYF	TRBV7-3	TRBD1	TRBJ2-5	-
TGTGCCAGCAGCTCGACAGGGATTTTCGGGGAAAACACCATATATTTT	CASSSTGIFGENTIYF	TRBV3-1/TRBV3-2	TRBD1	TRBJ1-3	-
TGTGCCAGTAAAGGGGGGGAGGAAAACACCATATATTTT	CASKGGEENTIYF	TRBV25-1	-	TRBJ1-3	-
TGCGCCAGCAGCTTGGAAGTGGGAGGCAATCAGCCCCAGCATTTT	CASSLEVGGNQPQHF	TRBV5-1	-	TRBJ1-5	-
TGCGCCAGCAGCTTGCTTCCGAGGGGGCGCACCGGGGAGCTGTTTTTT	CASSLLPRGRTGELFF	TRBV5-1	TRBD1	TRBJ2-2	-
TGTGCCACCCGGACGGACACGGGTCTGTGGGGTAATTCACCCCTCCACTTT	CATRTDTGLWGNSPLHF	TRBV28	-	TRBJ1-6	-
TGTGCCAGCAGCTTAGCAACAGGGGCGGCCAATCAGCCCCAGCATTTT	CASSLATGAANQPQHF	TRBV7-2	TRBD1	TRBJ1-5	once
TGTGCCAGCAGCTATCAACCTCCGGAGGACTATGGCTACACCTTC	CASSYQPPEDYGYTF	TRBV5-8	-	TRBJ1-2	-
TGTGCCAGCAGTATCTACTCCGGGACTAGCGGTGTACGGCAGTACTTC	CASSIYSGTSGVRQYF	TRBV2	TRBD2	TRBJ2-7	-
TGTGCCAGCAGTGAGGACAATTTGAGCAATCAGCCCCAGCATTTT	CASSEDNLSNQPQHF	TRBV2	-	TRBJ1-5	-
TGTGCCAGCAGCTTTCGGGGGATGAACACCGGGGAGCTGTTTTTT	CASSFRGMNTGELFF	TRBV11-3	-	TRBJ2-2	-
TGTGCCACAGGAAAACTAGCGGGGGCCACAAACACCGGGGAGCTGTTTTTT	CATGKLAGATNTGELFF	TRBV5-6	TRBD2	TRBJ2-2	-
TGTGCCACCTCTCTGACAGGGAATAATTCACCCCTCCACTTT	CATSLTGNNSPLHF	TRBV10-3	TRBD1	TRBJ1-6	-
TGTGCCACCAGTGATGACAGGGGGGATCAGCCCCAGCATTTT	CATSDDRGDQPQHF	TRBV24-1	TRBD1	TRBJ1-5	-
TGTGCCAGCAGTGAAACGGAGGCAGCCGCGAACACCGGGGAGCTGTTTTTT	CASSETEAAANTGELFF	TRBV2	-	TRBJ2-2	-
TGTGCCAGCAGCCGATGGACAGTCGGAACTGAAGCTTTCTTT	CASSRWTVGTEAFF	TRBV5-6	-	TRBJ1-1	-
TGTGCCAGCAGCTTAATCCGGGCGGGGATGAGCACTGAAGCTTTCTTT	CASSLIRAGMSTEAFF	TRBV13	-	TRBJ1-1	-
TGCGCCAGCAGCGACCGGTCTCGGACAGGGCTAAGCCAGCCCCAGCATTTT	CASSDRSRTGLSQPQHF	TRBV4-1	TRBD1	TRBJ1-5	-
TGTGCCAGCAGCCCACCTGGGGGGGGCGCAGGTGGCTACACCTTC	CASSPPGGGAGGYTF	TRBV3-1/TRBV3-2	-	TRBJ1-2	-
TGTGCCAGCAGTCTCCGGTCAACCCACACAGATACGCAGTATTTT	CASSLRSTHTDTQYF	TRBV13	-	TRBJ2-3	-
TGTGCCAGCAGCTTGCTCGCGGATAATTCACCCCTCCACTTT	CASSLLADNSPLHF	TRBV5-6	-	TRBJ1-6	-